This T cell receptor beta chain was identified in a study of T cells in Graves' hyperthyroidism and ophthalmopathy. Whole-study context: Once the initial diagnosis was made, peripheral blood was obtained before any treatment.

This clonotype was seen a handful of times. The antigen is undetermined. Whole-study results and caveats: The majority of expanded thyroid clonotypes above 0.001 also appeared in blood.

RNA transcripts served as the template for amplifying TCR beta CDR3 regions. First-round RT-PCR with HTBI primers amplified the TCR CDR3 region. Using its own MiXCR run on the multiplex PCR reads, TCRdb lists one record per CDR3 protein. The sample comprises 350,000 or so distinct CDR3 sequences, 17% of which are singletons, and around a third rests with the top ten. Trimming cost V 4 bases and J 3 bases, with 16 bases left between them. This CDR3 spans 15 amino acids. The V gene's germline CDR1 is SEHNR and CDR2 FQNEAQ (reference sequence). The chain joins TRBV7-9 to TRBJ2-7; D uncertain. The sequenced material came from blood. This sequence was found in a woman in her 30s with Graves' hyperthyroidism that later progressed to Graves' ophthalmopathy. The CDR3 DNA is TGTGCCAGCAGCTCCACAGATGGAAGCTTCTACGAGCAGTACTTC. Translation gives CASSSTDGSFYEQYF. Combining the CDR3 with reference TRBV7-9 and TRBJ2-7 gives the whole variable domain DTGVSQNPRHKITKRGQNVTFRCDPISEHNRLYWYRQTLGQGPEFLTYFQNEAQLEKSRLLSDRFSAERPKGSFSTLEIQRTEQGDSAMYLCASSSTDGSFYEQYFGPGTRLTVT.